This T cell receptor beta chain is from a study of cytomegalovirus exposure and HLA in healthy donors. Study-wide background: Around 80 million unique TCRs from HLA-typed donors were held in an early data release.

Those who donated were healthy bone marrow donors. Comments on this clone: Antigen specificity is unknown.

Study-level points and caveats: There were some public TCRs occurring in many donors, but most TCR sequences were rare. Earlier results showed most TCR beta V segments being productive about 87% or about 30% of the time.

Germline V CDR1 and CDR2: LNHDA, SQIVND (reference sequence). The CDR3 extends over 14 amino acids. V shed 6 bases and J shed 7 bases, with 18 bases lying between them. The PCR used 60 Vbeta and 13 Jbeta primers. The protocol was immunoSEQ multiplex PCR, while the TCRdb copy is restricted to in-frame clones and leaves out a portion. The sample shows fewer than 200,000 clones, approximately 78% of them seen only once. The chain links TRBV19 to TRBJ2-5; maybe TRBD2 (7 bases). The source is a woman aged 18 to 35 in good health and CMV-seronegative. Sequencing input: PBMCs. In DNA, the CDR3 is TGTGCCAGTAGGGGGGCGGGGGCCCTCGGGACCCAGTACTTC. Translation: CASRGAGALGTQYF.